Sequencing of this T cell receptor beta chain was carried out in a study of graft-versus-host responses after intestinal transplantation. The CDR3 length is 13 residues. CDR1 and CDR2 (germline): LNHDA, SQIVND (reference sequence). With 5 bases clipped from V and 4 bases from J, the junction kept 4 bases outside the gene matches. The starting material, graft tissue, was processed to release intraepithelial and lamina propria lymphocytes. Sequencing used immunoSEQ multiplex PCR; TCRdb keeps in-frame clones, though not all of them. Among approximately 15,000 clones listed, 67% were seen once. Sequenced material: ileum tissue, taken just under 700 days after intestinal transplantation. The J gene is TRBJ1-2, the V gene TRBV19, with 7 bases identical to TRBD1. The TCR was taken from a human patient who received an intestinal transplant, so some T cells may come from the graft donor. The CDR3 sequence is CASSLTGVYGYTF. The DNA of the CDR3 is TGTGCCAGTAGTCTAACAGGGGTCTATGGCTACACCTTC.